Listed below are T cell receptor beta chains from one sample, sequenced in a study of blood T cells in healthy people across ages. TCRdb fed the 5' RACE reads into MiXCR, producing one record per CDR3 protein. Among 1.5 million to 2 million distinct CDR3 sequences, around 48% were seen once, and the ten largest hold over 2%. Sequencing was performed on blood. These receptors all stem from a woman aged 40 to 55 in good health. CDR3s include the opening cysteine and the closing phenylalanine or tryptophan. D genes are given only for firm matches. Size values are once, few and many counts, or a class for expanded clones, and some rows have none.

>TRBJ2-1|TRBV24-1|-|-
CSTSDSSEQFF
TGTTCCACCAGTGATTCCAGTGAGCAGTTCTTC
>TRBJ1-2|TRBV20-1|-|few
CSARFNYGYTF
TGCAGTGCTAGATTTAACTATGGCTACACCTTC
>TRBJ2-7|TRBV6-1|TRBD1|-
CASLKPGQGYSYEQYF
TGTGCCAGCCTAAAACCGGGACAGGGGTACTCCTACGAGCAGTACTTC
>TRBJ1-1|TRBV11-2|-|-
CASSLRRFAPMNTEAFF
TGTGCCAGCAGCTTGAGGAGGTTCGCTCCCATGAACACTGAAGCTTTCTTT
>TRBJ2-3|TRBV4-3|-|-
CASSHLGQGTDTQYF
TGCGCCAGCAGCCATTTAGGGCAGGGAACAGATACGCAGTATTTT
>TRBJ1-4|TRBV3-1|-|once
CASSQDLKNEKLFF
TGTGCCAGCAGCCAAGATCTCAAGAATGAAAAACTGTTTTTT
>TRBJ2-5|TRBV25-1|TRBD2|few
CASSPLPIAGQETQYF
TGTGCCAGCAGTCCCCTCCCCATAGCGGGGCAAGAGACCCAGTACTTC
>TRBJ1-2|TRBV29-1|-|-
CSVRWSNYGYTF
TGCAGCGTGAGATGGTCAAACTATGGCTACACCTTC
>TRBJ2-3|TRBV7-2|-|many
CASSLHTDTQYF
TGTGCCAGCAGCCTCCACACAGATACGCAGTATTTT
>TRBJ1-4|TRBV7-8|TRBD1|-
CASSKPGTGDEKLFF
TGTGCCAGCAGTAAACCTGGGACAGGAGACGAAAAACTGTTTTTT
>TRBJ2-1|TRBV5-1|TRBD1|-
CASSVGQIDYNEQFF
TGCGCCAGCAGCGTGGGACAGATAGACTACAATGAGCAGTTCTTC
>TRBJ2-3|TRBV20-1|TRBD2|-
CSAPGLAFPKDTQYF
TGCAGTGCACCGGGACTAGCCTTTCCGAAAGATACGCAGTATTTT
>TRBJ1-5|TRBV20-1|-|-
CSARNNREYGQPQHF
TGCAGTGCTAGGAACAACAGGGAGTACGGTCAGCCCCAGCATTTT
>TRBJ2-1|TRBV14|-|-
CASSQDLTGTEQFF
TGTGCCAGCAGCCAAGATCTCACGGGTACTGAGCAGTTCTTC
>TRBJ2-5|TRBV21-1|-|-
CASTDTKVPKETQYF
TGTGCCAGTACTGATACCAAAGTCCCCAAAGAGACCCAGTACTTC
>TRBJ1-5|TRBV19|-|-
CASTDRGRNQPQHF
TGTGCCAGTACCGATCGGGGCAGGAATCAGCCCCAGCATTTT
>TRBJ1-1|TRBV29-1|-|-
CSVDPARGRHPEAFF
TGCAGCGTTGATCCCGCCCGGGGCCGGCACCCTGAAGCTTTCTTT
>TRBJ2-7|TRBV29-1|-|few
CSVEGPKGSSYEQYF
TGCAGCGTTGAAGGTCCGAAGGGCTCCTCCTACGAGCAGTACTTC
>TRBJ2-5|TRBV2|-|-
CASSEAPAETQYF
TGTGCCAGCAGTGAAGCGCCAGCAGAGACCCAGTACTTC
>TRBJ2-1|TRBV4-2|-|-
CASSFSGAPGEQFF
TGTGCCAGCAGCTTTTCCGGGGCCCCCGGTGAGCAGTTCTTC
>TRBJ1-5|TRBV20-1|TRBD1|once
CSASHGTGRGQPQHF
TGCAGTGCTAGTCATGGGACAGGGCGGGGACAGCCCCAGCATTTT
>TRBJ2-7|TRBV7-9|TRBD1|-
CASSPQGTPSSEQYF
TGTGCCAGCAGCCCACAGGGGACGCCAAGTTCCGAGCAGTACTTC
>TRBJ2-1|TRBV27|TRBD2|-
CASMRGGFNEQFF
TGTGCCAGCATGCGGGGGGGCTTCAATGAGCAGTTCTTC
>TRBJ2-7|TRBV6-2/TRBV6-3|-|few
CASSYLSGQISYEQYF
TGTGCCAGCAGTTACTTATCGGGGCAGATCTCCTACGAGCAGTACTTC
>TRBJ2-7|TRBV5-5|TRBD1|few
CASSLITGVHEQYF
TGTGCCAGCAGCTTGATCACAGGGGTCCACGAGCAGTACTTC
>TRBJ2-5|TRBV7-6|-|-
CASSFGALGRETQYF
TGTGCCAGCAGCTTTGGGGCTCTCGGGCGGGAGACCCAGTACTTC
>TRBJ2-5|TRBV5-1|-|few
CASSLGQTMTQYF
TGCGCCAGCAGCTTGGGACAGACCATGACCCAGTACTTC
>TRBJ2-7|TRBV4-3|-|-
CASSQDWRPVEQYF
TGCGCCAGCAGCCAAGATTGGCGTCCCGTCGAGCAGTACTTC